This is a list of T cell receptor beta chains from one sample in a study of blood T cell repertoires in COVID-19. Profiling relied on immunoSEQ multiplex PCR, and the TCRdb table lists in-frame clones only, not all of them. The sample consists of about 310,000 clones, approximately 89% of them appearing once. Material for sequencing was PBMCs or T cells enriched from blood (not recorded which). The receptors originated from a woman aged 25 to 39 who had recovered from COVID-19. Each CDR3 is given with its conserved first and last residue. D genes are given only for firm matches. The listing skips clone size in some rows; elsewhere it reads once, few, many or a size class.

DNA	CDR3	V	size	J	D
TGTGCCAGTAGTCCAAGCATGGGACTACCTAGCACAGATACGCAGTATTTT	CASSPSMGLPSTDTQYF	TRBV19	NA	TRBJ2-3	TRBD2
TGTGCCAGCTCGTCGACTAGCGGGAGAGAAAATGAGCAGTTCTTC	CASSSTSGRENEQFF	TRBV18	NA	TRBJ2-1	TRBD2
TGTGCCAGCAGCCAATCTCTTGGGGGGAGCTCCTACGAGCAGTACTTC	CASSQSLGGSSYEQYF	TRBV3-1/TRBV3-2	NA	TRBJ2-7	NA
TGTGCTAGCAGCCCAGGGACAGTGGGAGGAAACACCATATATTTT	CASSPGTVGGNTIYF	TRBV7-7	NA	TRBJ1-3	TRBD1
TGTGCCAGCAGTTTATTGGGGGCGACTAACTATGGCTACACCTTC	CASSLLGATNYGYTF	TRBV28	NA	TRBJ1-2	NA
TGTGCCAGCTCACTCGGGACAGACTATGGCTACACCTTC	CASSLGTDYGYTF	TRBV18	NA	TRBJ1-2	TRBD1
TGCGCCAGCAGCCACAGTCGTGGAGTTCTTAGCTACGAGCAGTACTTC	CASSHSRGVLSYEQYF	TRBV4-1	NA	TRBJ2-7	NA
TGTGCCAGCAGCGCCACAGGGGACTCCTTCAGCTCCTACAATGAGCAGTTCTTC	CASSATGDSFSSYNEQFF	TRBV5-8	NA	TRBJ2-1	NA
TGCAGCGTTGCATCGGCGGCAGCCTACAATGAGCAGTTCTTC	CSVASAAAYNEQFF	TRBV29-1	NA	TRBJ2-1	NA
TGTGCCAGCAGTCTATGGGACACTTCTACTAGCACAGATACGCAGTATTTT	CASSLWDTSTSTDTQYF	TRBV14	NA	TRBJ2-3	NA
TGTGCCTGGAGCAACCAGGGGAATCAGCCCCAGCATTTT	CAWSNQGNQPQHF	TRBV30	NA	TRBJ1-5	NA
TGTGCCAGCAGAACGGGGAAACGTGAAGCTTTCTTT	CASRTGKREAFF	TRBV28	NA	TRBJ1-1	NA
TGTGCCAGCAGCCTAGCGGGCCAGAGCTCCTACAATGAGCAGTTCTTC	CASSLAGQSSYNEQFF	TRBV2	NA	TRBJ2-1	TRBD2
TGTGCCAGCAGCCAGAGCGGGAGCCACTACGAGCAGTACTTC	CASSQSGSHYEQYF	TRBV4-2	NA	TRBJ2-7	TRBD2
TGTGCCAGCGGACTAGCGGGAGGAGACACCGGGGAGCTGTTTTTT	CASGLAGGDTGELFF	TRBV19	NA	TRBJ2-2	TRBD2
TGTGCCAGCAGCCTGGACAGGGCCCCGGACACTGAAGCTTTCTTT	CASSLDRAPDTEAFF	TRBV13	NA	TRBJ1-1	TRBD1
TGTGCCAGCAGTTTCTCCAGGCACTACGAGCAGTACTTC	CASSFSRHYEQYF	TRBV27	NA	TRBJ2-7	NA
TGTGCCAGCAGTATGTCCGACAGGGGCTATGGCTACACCTTC	CASSMSDRGYGYTF	TRBV6-5	NA	TRBJ1-2	TRBD1
TGTGCCAGCGCCTCAACAGGGACCCTTAGCAATCAGCCCCAGCATTTT	CASASTGTLSNQPQHF	TRBV19	NA	TRBJ1-5	NA
TGTGCCAGCAGCTTAGTGTCGGGGACAGGGAGGTCCTACAATGAGCAGTTCTTC	CASSLVSGTGRSYNEQFF	TRBV13	NA	TRBJ2-1	TRBD1
TGTGCCAGCAGTGAACTGGTGGGACAGGGCGGTGGAGAGACCCAGTACTTC	CASSELVGQGGGETQYF	TRBV25-1	NA	TRBJ2-5	TRBD1
TGTGCCTGGAGTGTAGGGACGGGAGTTTTTCACGGGGAGCTGTTTTTT	CAWSVGTGVFHGELFF	TRBV30	NA	TRBJ2-2	NA
TGTGCCAGCAGTGGTGACACCACTTATAGCAATCAGCCCCAGCATTTT	CASSGDTTYSNQPQHF	TRBV6-1	NA	TRBJ1-5	NA
TGTGCCAGCAGTATGACAGCGCTGAACACTGAAGCTTTCTTT	CASSMTALNTEAFF	TRBV28	NA	TRBJ1-1	NA
TGTGCCAGCAGCTCGACCAGGGGTCGTAGGCGGGAGCTGTTTTTT	CASSSTRGRRRELFF	TRBV7-6	NA	TRBJ2-2	NA
TGTGCCAGCAGCTTCGTTAGCGGGATTGGCACAGATACGCAGTATTTT	CASSFVSGIGTDTQYF	TRBV11-2	NA	TRBJ2-3	TRBD2
TGCAGCGTTGAAGATCGGAGCACTGAAGCTTTCTTT	CSVEDRSTEAFF	TRBV29-1	once	TRBJ1-1	NA
TGTGCCAGCAGCCGTACAGGGACTAATGAAAAACTGTTTTTT	CASSRTGTNEKLFF	TRBV7-9	NA	TRBJ1-4	NA
TGTGCCAGCTCACCTCAAACTGACATCCATGAAGCTTTCTTT	CASSPQTDIHEAFF	TRBV18	NA	TRBJ1-1	NA
TGTGCCAGCAAAAAGGGACTAGCGGGAGTAGAGACCCAGTACTTC	CASKKGLAGVETQYF	TRBV2	NA	TRBJ2-5	TRBD2
TGCGCCAGCAGTGAGGGGGCGAACACCGGGGAGCTGTTTTTT	CASSEGANTGELFF	TRBV5-1	NA	TRBJ2-2	NA
TGTGCCAGCAGCTTCTTTTACGAGCAGTACTTC	CASSFFYEQYF	TRBV7-9	NA	TRBJ2-7	NA
TGTGCCAGCAGTGAAACCCCGACTAGCGGGAGGACGTGGGAGAGCACAGATACGCAGTATTTT	CASSETPTSGRTWESTDTQYF	TRBV6-1	NA	TRBJ2-3	TRBD2
TGTGCCAGCAGTTTATTGACAGGGGGAAATTCACCCCTCCACTTT	CASSLLTGGNSPLHF	TRBV27	NA	TRBJ1-6	TRBD1
TGTGCCAGCAGTGAAGCGGGAGCGGGAGGGGAGACCCAGTACTTC	CASSEAGAGGETQYF	TRBV2	NA	TRBJ2-5	TRBD2
TGTGCCAGCAGTTACAGGGGGGAGACCCAGTACTTC	CASSYRGETQYF	TRBV28	NA	TRBJ2-5	TRBD1
TGTGCCAGCTCACCACTATCCAGCGGGAGATTAGGTGAGCAGTTCTTC	CASSPLSSGRLGEQFF	TRBV18	NA	TRBJ2-1	TRBD2
TGTGCCAGCAGTTTATATGCTAGCGGGAGGAGGACCTACAATGAGCAGTTCTTC	CASSLYASGRRTYNEQFF	TRBV27	few	TRBJ2-1	TRBD2
TGTGCCAGCTCACTATATACTAGCGGGAATTTTAATGAGCAGTTCTTC	CASSLYTSGNFNEQFF	TRBV18	NA	TRBJ2-1	TRBD2
TGTGCCTTCTTCACGGGGACTCTTGACGAGCAGTACTTC	CAFFTGTLDEQYF	TRBV3-1/TRBV3-2	NA	TRBJ2-7	NA
TGCAGTGCTAGTGCCGGAGCGGGAAGGTCCCGTGGGCAGTTCTTC	CSASAGAGRSRGQFF	TRBV20-1	NA	TRBJ2-1	TRBD2